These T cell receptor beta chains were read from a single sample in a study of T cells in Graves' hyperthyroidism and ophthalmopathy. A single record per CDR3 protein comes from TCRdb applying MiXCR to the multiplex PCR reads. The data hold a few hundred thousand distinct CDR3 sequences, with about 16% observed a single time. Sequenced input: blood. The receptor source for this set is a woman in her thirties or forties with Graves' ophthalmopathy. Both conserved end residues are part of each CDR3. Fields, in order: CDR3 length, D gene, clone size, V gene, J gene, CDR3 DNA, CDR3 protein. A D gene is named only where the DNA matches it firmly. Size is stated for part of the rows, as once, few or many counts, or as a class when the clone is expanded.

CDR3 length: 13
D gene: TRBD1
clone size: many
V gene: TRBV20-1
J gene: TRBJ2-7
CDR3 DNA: TGCAGTGCGGGGACAGGGACGGTGGACGAGCAGTACTTC
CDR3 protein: CSAGTGTVDEQYF

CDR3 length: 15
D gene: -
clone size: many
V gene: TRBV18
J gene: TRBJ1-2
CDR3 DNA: TGTGCCAGCTCTCCTAACCGGGTCCTATCCTATGGCTACACCTTC
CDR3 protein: CASSPNRVLSYGYTF

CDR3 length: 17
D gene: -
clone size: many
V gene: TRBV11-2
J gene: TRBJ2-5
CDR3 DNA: TGTGCCAGCAGCTTAGTTAGGGGTGGTACAGTCCAAGAGACCCAGTACTTC
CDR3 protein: CASSLVRGGTVQETQYF

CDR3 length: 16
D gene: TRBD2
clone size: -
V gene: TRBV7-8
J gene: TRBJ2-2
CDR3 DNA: TGTGCCAGCAGCCATAGCGGGAGGATAGGCACCGGGGAGCTGTTTTTT
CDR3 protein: CASSHSGRIGTGELFF

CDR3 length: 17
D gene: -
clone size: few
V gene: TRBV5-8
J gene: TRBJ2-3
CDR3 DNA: TGTGCCAGCAGCTCACGGACTGGACCATTAAGCACAGATACGCAGTATTTT
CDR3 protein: CASSSRTGPLSTDTQYF

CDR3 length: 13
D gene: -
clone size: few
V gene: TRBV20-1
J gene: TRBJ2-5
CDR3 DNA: TGCAGTGCTTGGGAAGACAGAGAAGAGACCCAGTACTTC
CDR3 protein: CSAWEDREETQYF

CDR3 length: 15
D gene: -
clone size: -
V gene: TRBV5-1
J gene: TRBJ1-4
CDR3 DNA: TGCGCCAGCAGCTTGGCTGACAGCCCAAATGAAAAACTGTTTTTT
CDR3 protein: CASSLADSPNEKLFF

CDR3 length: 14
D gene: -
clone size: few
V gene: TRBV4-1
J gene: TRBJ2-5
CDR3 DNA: TGCGCCAGCAGCCAAGGGTCAGGGCGGGAGACCCAGTACTTC
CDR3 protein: CASSQGSGRETQYF

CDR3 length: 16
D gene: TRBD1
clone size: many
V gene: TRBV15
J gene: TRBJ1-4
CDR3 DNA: TGTGCCACCAGCGGAACCAAAGGACAGGGACATGAAAAACTGTTTTTT
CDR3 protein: CATSGTKGQGHEKLFF

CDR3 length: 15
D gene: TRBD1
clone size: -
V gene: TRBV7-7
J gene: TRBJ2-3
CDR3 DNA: TGTGCTAGCAGCCCAACCGGGACAGCCACAGATACGCAGTATTTT
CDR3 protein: CASSPTGTATDTQYF

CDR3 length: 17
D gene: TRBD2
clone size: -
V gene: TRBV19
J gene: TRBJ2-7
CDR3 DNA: TGTGCCAGTAGTCTAAGGCCGACTAGCGGGAGCTCCTACGAGCAGTACTTC
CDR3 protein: CASSLRPTSGSSYEQYF

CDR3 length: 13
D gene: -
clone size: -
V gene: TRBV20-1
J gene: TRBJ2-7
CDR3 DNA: TGCAGTGCTAGGAGCCGGGGAGGCGACGAGCAGTACTTC
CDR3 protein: CSARSRGGDEQYF

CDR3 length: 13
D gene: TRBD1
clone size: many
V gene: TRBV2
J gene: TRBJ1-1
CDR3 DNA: TGTGCCAGCAGTCGACAGGGTGTTGCTGAAGCTTTCTTT
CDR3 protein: CASSRQGVAEAFF

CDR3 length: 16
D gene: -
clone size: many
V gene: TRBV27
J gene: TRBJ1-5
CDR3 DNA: TGTGCCAGCAGTTTGACCCCCCCGGGTCTCAATCAGCCCCAGCATTTT
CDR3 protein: CASSLTPPGLNQPQHF

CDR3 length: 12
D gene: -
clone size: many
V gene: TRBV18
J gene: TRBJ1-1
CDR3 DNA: TGTGCCAGCTCACCGCCCGGGGGCCGAGCTTTCTTT
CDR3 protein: CASSPPGGRAFF

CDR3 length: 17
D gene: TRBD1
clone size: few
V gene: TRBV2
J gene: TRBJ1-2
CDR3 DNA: TGTGCCACCCAAGACTCCGGGACAGGGGGCTCTATCCGTGGCTACACCTTC
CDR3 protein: CATQDSGTGGSIRGYTF

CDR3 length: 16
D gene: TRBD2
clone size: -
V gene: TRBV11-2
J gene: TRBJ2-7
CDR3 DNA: TGTGCCAGCAGCTTAGAGGCGGCTAGCGGGTACTACGAGCAGTACTTC
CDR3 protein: CASSLEAASGYYEQYF

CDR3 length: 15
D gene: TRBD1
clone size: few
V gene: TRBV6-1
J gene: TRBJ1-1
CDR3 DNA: TGTGCCAGCAGTCAGACAGGGGGCGCGTACACTGAAGCTTTCTTT
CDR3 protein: CASSQTGGAYTEAFF

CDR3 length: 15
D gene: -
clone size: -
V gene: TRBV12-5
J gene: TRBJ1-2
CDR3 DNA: TGTGCTAGTGTTCGCTGGGCTGGGGGCCACTATGGCTACACCTTC
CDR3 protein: CASVRWAGGHYGYTF

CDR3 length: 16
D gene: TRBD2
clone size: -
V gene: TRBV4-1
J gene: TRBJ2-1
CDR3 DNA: TGCGCCAGCAGCCAAGTATCAGGACTAGCAGGGAATGAGCAGTTCTTC
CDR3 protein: CASSQVSGLAGNEQFF

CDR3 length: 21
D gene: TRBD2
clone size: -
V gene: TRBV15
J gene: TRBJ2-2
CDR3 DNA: TGTGCCACCAGCAGAGCCGAACCGGGACTAGCGGGAGGGTGGTACACCGGGGAGCTGTTTTTT
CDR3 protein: CATSRAEPGLAGGWYTGELFF

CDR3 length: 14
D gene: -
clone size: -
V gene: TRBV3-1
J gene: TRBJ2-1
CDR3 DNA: TGTGCCAGCAGCCAACGGCCCGCGGAGGGTGAGCAGTTCTTC
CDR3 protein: CASSQRPAEGEQFF

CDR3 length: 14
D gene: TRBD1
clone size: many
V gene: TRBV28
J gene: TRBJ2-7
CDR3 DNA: TGTGCCAGCAGTTCCGGGACAGGGGGGATCGGGCAGTACTTC
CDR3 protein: CASSSGTGGIGQYF

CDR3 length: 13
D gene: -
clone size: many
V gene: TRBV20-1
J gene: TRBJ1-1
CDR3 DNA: TGCAGTGCTAGAGGCAGGGGTAGCACTGAAGCTTTCTTT
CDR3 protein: CSARGRGSTEAFF

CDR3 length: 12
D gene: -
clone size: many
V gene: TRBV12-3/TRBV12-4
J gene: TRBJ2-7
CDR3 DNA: TGTGCCAGCAGTTTTCCCCTGAGGGAGCAGTACTTC
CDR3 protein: CASSFPLREQYF

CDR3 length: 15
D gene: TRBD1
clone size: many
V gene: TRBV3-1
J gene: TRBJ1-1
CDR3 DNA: TGTGCCAGCAGCCGAGGGGACAGGCAGAACACTGAAGCTTTCTTT
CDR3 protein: CASSRGDRQNTEAFF

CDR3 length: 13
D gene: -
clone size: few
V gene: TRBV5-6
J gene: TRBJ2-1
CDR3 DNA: TGTGCCAGCAGCTTGAGGCTAGGCGGTGAGCAGTTCTTC
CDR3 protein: CASSLRLGGEQFF

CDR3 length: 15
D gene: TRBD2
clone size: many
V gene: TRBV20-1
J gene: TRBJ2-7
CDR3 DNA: TGCAGTGCTTCGACGGGGGTAGCGGGGGGGAACGAGCAGTACTTC
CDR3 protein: CSASTGVAGGNEQYF

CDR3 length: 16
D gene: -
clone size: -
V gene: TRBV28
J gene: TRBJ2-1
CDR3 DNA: TGTGCCAGCAGTCCAACAGGGTCAAGGCGATACAATGAGCAGTTCTTC
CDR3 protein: CASSPTGSRRYNEQFF

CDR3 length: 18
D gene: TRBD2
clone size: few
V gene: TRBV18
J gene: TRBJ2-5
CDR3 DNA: TGTGCCAGCTCACCACGGGGACTAGCGGGAGTGGAGGGAGAGACCCAGTACTTC
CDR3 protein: CASSPRGLAGVEGETQYF

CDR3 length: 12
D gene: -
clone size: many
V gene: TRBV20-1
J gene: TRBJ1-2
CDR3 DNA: TGCAGTGCTAGAGATGAGGGCTATGGCTACACCTTC
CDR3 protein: CSARDEGYGYTF